The 2 T cell receptor beta chains presented below share a single source sample, sequenced in a study of blood T cell repertoires in COVID-19. Generated by immunoSEQ multiplex PCR, the TCRdb table keeps only in-frame clones and is missing some. The sample has about 170,000 clones, more than 75% seen once. The sequencing input was peripheral blood. Source of these receptors: a man between 45 and 60 years old who had recovered from COVID-19.

The CDR3 here is CASSQDWYRVDSPLHF. The CDR3 DNA sequence: TGCGCCAGCAGCCAAGATTGGTACAGGGTGGATTCACCCCTCCACTTT. The rearrangement links TRBV4-1 to TRBJ1-6; D is possibly TRBD1 (6 bases). Germline V CDR1 and CDR2: MGHRA, YSYEKL. V was pared by 0 bases and J by 8 bases, with 14 bases between. This CDR3 has 16 amino acids.

The count of this clone is one. J is TRBJ2-1 and V is TRBV27, with a tentative D call TRBD1 (6 bases). The CDR3 spans 21 residues. Per the germline V gene, CDR1 is MNHEY and CDR2 is SMNVEV (reference sequence). The V end lost 0 bases, the J end lost 0 bases, and 24 bases lay between the germline ends. For the CDR3, the DNA is TGTGCCAGCAGTTTATCAAGTTCGGCACAGGGTGGGGTATTCTCCTACAATGAGCAGTTCTTC. Its protein is CASSLSSSAQGGVFSYNEQFF.